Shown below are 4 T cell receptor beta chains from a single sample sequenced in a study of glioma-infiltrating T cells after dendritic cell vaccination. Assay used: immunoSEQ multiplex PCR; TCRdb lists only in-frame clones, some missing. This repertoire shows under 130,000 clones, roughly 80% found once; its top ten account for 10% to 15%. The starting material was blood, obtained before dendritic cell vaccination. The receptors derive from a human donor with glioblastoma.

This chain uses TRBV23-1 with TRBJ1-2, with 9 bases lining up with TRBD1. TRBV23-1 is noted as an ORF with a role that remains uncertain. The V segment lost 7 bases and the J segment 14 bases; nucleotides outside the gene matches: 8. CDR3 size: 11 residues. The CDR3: CASNRDREGTF. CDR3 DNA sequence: TGCGCCAGCAACCGGGACAGGGAAGGAACCTTC.

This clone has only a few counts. As DNA, the CDR3 is TGTGCCAGCAGCCAAGAAAGGAGTGGCAGTGCCTACGAGCAGTACTTC. It encodes CASSQERSGSAYEQYF. This chain joins TRBV7-2 and TRBJ2-7; D is undetermined. The V gene's germline CDR1 is SGHTA and CDR2 FQGNSA. Trimming took off 5 bases at V and 2 bases at J, with 19 bases between the two ends. CDR3 length equals 16 residues.

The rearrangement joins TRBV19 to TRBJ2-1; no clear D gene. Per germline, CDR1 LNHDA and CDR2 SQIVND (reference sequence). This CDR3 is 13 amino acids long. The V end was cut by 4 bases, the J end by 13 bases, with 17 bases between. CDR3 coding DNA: TGTGCCAGTAGTACACAGCCCCCGGAACGTCAGTTCTTC. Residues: CASSTQPPERQFF.

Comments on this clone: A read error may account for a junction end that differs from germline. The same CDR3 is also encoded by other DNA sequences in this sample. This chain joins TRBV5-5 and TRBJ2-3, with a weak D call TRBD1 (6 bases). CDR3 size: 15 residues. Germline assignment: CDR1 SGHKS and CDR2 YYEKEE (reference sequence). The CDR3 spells CASSWDTYRTDTQYF. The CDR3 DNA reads TGTGCCAGCAGCTGGGACACCTATCGCACAGATACACAGTATTTT.